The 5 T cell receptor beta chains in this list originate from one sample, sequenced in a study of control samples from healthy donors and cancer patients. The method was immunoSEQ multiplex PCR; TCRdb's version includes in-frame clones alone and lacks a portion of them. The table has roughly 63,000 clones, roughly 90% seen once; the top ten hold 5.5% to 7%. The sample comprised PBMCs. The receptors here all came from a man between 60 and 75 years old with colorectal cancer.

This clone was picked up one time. The DNA for the CDR3 is TGTGCCAGCAGCCAAGATCGGGTTCCAGAGACCCAGTACTTC. It codes for CASSQDRVPETQYF. The chain joins TRBV4-2 to TRBJ2-5; no definite D call. V dropped 0 bases and J dropped 4 bases, with 9 bases sitting between them. Germline assignment: CDR1 LGHNA and CDR2 YNFKEQ. This CDR3 is built from 14 residues.

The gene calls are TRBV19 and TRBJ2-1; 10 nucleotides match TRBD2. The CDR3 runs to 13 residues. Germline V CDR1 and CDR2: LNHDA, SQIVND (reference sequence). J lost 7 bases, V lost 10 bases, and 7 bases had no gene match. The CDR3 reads CATQTTSGNEQFF. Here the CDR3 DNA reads TGTGCCACCCAGACGACTAGCGGGAATGAGCAGTTCTTC.

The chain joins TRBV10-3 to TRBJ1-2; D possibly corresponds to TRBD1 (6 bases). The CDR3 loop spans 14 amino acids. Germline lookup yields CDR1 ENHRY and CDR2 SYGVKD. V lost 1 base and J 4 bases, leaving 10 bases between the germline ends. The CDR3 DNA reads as TGTGCCATCAGTGAGTGGGGGCGCGGCTATGGCTACACCTTC. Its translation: CAISEWGRGYGYTF.

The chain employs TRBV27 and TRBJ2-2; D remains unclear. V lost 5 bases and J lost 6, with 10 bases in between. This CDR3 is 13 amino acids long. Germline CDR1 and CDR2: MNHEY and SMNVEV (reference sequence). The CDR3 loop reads CASSTSWAGELFF. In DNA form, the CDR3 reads TGTGCCAGCAGTACTTCATGGGCCGGGGAGCTGTTTTTT.

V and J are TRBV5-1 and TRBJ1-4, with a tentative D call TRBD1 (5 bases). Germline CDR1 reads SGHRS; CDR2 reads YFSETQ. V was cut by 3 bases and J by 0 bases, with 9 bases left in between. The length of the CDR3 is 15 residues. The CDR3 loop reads CASSSTVSTNEKLFF. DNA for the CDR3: TGCGCCAGCAGCTCGACAGTCTCAACTAATGAAAAACTGTTTTTT.